This TCR beta chain was captured in a study of T cells after yellow fever vaccination. TCRdb itself ran the 5' RACE reads through MiXCR, one entry per CDR3 protein. The sample holds about 12,000 distinct CDR3 sequences, roughly 4.9% seen once. This clonotype was recorded at least ten times. The material was PBMCs, either bulk or a sorted T-cell subset (CD4+, CD8+, memory, or dextramer-sorted; not recorded which), obtained 45 days after the yellow fever booster vaccination. This receptor was obtained from a young man who received the YFV17D yellow fever vaccine.

CDR3 region: CASSDRGGETQYF. CDR3 in DNA: TGTGCCAGCAGCGACAGGGGTGGAGAGACCCAGTACTTC. The chain has TRBV7-8 and TRBJ2-5, with 8 bases aligning to TRBD1. This CDR3 comprises 13 residues. Losses at the gene ends were 5 bases for V and 4 bases for J; bases not matched to a gene: 3. Germline values: CDR1 SGHVS, CDR2 FQNEAQ.